The present T cell receptor (beta chain) was sequenced within a study of cytomegalovirus exposure and HLA in healthy donors. The PCR ran on 60 Vbeta and 13 Jbeta primers. Profiled with immunoSEQ multiplex PCR; TCRdb holds only in-frame clones, not every one. The sample records roughly 230,000 clones, just under 80% being singletons. As for this clone: The target antigen is unknown.

With V trimmed by 4 bases and J by 5 bases, 10 bases remained unmatched. Germline V gene lookup returns CDR1 SGHRS and CDR2 YFSETQ. The CDR3 loop spans 15 amino acids. General study results and limits: The likely origin of a cluster of highly shared sequence variants was a sequencing artifact.

This TCR was sampled from a boy aged 5-17 years in good health and CMV-seronegative. The material sequenced was PBMCs. The chain has TRBV5-1 and TRBJ2-5; 8 bases line up with TRBD1. The CDR3 DNA reads as TGCGCCAGCAGCCGCAACAGGGGGGAGTCGGAGACCCAGTACTTC. Protein product: CASSRNRGESETQYF.